The present entry profiles one T cell receptor beta chain with its context. Between the trimmed V and J ends, which lost 0 bases and 5 bases, there was a span of 17 bases. The CDR3 has 16 amino acids. Germline values: CDR1 SGHRS, CDR2 YFSETQ. The data derive from a study of blood T cell repertoires in COVID-19. Sequenced by immunoSEQ multiplex PCR; TCRdb stores in-frame clones only, minus some. The sample lists 150,000 or so clones; approximately 84% were seen once. The origin of this receptor is a woman in her sixties with acute or convalescent COVID-19. The material sequenced was peripheral blood. J is TRBJ2-5 and V is TRBV5-1; D perhaps matches TRBD2 (5 bases). The CDR3 coding sequence is TGCGCCAGCAGCTTGGGAGTTACGGGATCGGGGGAGACCCAGTACTTC. Protein sequence: CASSLGVTGSGETQYF.